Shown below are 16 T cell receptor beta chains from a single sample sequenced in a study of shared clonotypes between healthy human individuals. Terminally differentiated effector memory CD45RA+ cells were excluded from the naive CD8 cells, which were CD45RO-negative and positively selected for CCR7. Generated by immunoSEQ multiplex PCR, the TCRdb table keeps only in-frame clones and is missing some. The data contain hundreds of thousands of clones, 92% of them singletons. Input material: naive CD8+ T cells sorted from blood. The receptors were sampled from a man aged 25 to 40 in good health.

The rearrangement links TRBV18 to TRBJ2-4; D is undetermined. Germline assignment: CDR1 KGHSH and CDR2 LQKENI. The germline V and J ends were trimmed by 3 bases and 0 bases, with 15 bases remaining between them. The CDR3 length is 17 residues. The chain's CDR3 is CASSPRSPPEAKNIQYF. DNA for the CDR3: TGTGCCAGCTCACCTCGGAGCCCACCAGAAGCCAAAAACATTCAGTACTTC.

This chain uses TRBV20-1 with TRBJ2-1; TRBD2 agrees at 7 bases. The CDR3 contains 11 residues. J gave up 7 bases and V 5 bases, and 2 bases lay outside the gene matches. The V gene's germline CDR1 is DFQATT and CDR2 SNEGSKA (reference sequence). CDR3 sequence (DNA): TGCAGTGCTGAACTAGCGAATGAGCAGTTCTTC. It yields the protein CSAELANEQFF.

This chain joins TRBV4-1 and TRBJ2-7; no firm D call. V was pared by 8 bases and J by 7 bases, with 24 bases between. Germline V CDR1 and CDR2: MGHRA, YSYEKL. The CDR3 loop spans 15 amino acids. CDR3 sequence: CASAESALLSGEQYF. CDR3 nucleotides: TGCGCCAGCGCCGAGTCCGCCCTACTCTCCGGGGAGCAGTACTTC.

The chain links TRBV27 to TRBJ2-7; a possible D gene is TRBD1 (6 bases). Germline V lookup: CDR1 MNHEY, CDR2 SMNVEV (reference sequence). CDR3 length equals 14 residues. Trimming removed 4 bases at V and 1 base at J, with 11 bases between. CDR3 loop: CASSSQGLSYEQYF. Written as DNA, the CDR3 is TGTGCCAGCAGTTCGCAGGGGCTGTCCTACGAGCAGTACTTC.

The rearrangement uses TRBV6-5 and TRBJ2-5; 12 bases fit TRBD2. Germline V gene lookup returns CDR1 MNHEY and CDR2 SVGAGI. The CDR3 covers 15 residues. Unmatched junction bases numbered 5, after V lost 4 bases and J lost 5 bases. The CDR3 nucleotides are TGTGCCAGCAGTTTGACTAGCGGGAGTCTGGAGACCCAGTACTTC. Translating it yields CASSLTSGSLETQYF.

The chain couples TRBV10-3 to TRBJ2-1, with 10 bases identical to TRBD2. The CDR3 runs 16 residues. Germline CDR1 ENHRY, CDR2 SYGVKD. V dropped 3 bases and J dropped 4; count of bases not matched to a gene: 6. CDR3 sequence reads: CAISDPPAGGYNEQFF. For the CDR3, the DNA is TGTGCCATCAGTGACCCTCCAGCGGGAGGGTACAATGAGCAGTTCTTC.

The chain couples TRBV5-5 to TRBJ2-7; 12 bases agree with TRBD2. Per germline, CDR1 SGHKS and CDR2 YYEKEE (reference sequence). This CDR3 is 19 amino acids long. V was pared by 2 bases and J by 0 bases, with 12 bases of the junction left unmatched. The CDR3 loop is CASSFLRLAGVPTSYEQYF. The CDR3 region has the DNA TGTGCCAGCAGCTTTCTGCGACTAGCGGGAGTCCCAACCTCCTACGAGCAGTACTTC.

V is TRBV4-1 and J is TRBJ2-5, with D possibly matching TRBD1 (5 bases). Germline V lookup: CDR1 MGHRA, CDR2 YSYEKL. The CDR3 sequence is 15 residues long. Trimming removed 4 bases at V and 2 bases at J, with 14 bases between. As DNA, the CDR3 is TGCGCCAGCAGCCCTTTCTCCAGGGAACAAGAGACCCAGTACTTC. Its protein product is CASSPFSREQETQYF.

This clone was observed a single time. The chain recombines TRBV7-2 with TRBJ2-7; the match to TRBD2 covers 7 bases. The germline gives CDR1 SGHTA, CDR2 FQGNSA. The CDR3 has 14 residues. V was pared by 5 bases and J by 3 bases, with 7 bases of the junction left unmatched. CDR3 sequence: CASSPAGDYYEQYF. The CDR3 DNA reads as TGTGCCAGCAGCCCCGCCGGGGACTACTACGAGCAGTACTTC.

CDR3 sequence: CSVLTGNSNQPQHF. For the CDR3, the DNA is TGCAGCGTATTGACAGGGAATAGCAATCAGCCCCAGCATTTT. The genes are TRBV29-1 and TRBJ1-5; TRBD1 matches at 7 bases. From germline, CDR1 is SQVTM and CDR2 ANQGSEA. V lost 6 bases to trimming and J lost 0 bases; unmatched junction nucleotides: 5. This CDR3 comprises 14 residues.

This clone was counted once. CDR3: CASSLEGQGAIADTQYF. The CDR3 region has the DNA TGCGCCAGCAGCTTGGAAGGACAGGGGGCTATCGCAGATACGCAGTATTTT. This chain uses TRBV5-1 with TRBJ2-3; TRBD1 matches at 11 bases. The CDR3 length is 17 residues. From germline, CDR1 is SGHRS and CDR2 YFSETQ. The V and J ends lost 0 bases and 4 bases, in that order; junction bases with no gene match: 7.

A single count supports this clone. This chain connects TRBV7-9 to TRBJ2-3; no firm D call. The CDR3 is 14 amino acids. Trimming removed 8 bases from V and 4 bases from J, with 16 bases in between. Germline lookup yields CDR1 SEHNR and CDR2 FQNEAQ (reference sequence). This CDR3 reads CASGTDLRADTQYF. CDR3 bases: TGTGCCAGCGGCACGGACCTAAGGGCAGATACGCAGTATTTT.

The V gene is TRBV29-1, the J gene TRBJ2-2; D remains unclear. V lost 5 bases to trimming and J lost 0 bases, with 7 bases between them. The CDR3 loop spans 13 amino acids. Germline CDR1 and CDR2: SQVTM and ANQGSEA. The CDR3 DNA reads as TGCAGCGTTCCTACTCCGAACACCGGGGAGCTGTTTTTT. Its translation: CSVPTPNTGELFF.

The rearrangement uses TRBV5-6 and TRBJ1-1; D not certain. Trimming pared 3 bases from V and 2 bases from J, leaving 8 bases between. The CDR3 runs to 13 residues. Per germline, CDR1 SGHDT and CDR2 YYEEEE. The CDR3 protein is CASSSPPNTEAFF. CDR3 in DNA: TGTGCCAGCAGCTCGCCCCCAAACACTGAAGCTTTCTTT.

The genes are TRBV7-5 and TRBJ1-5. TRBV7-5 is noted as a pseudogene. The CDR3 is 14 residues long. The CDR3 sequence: CVRSLAISNQPQHF. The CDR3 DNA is TGTGTCAGAAGCTTAGCTATTAGCAATCAGCCCCAGCATTTT.

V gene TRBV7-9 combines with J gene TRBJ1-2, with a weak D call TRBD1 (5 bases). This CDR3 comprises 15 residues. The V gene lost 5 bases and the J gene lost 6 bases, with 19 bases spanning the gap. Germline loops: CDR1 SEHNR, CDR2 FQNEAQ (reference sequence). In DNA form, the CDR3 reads TGTGCCAGCAGCCAAGAGAGAGAGGGGAGAGATGGCTACACCTTC. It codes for CASSQEREGRDGYTF. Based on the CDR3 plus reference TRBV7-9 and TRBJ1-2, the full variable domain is DTGVSQNPRHKITKRGQNVTFRCDPISEHNRLYWYRQTLGQGPEFLTYFQNEAQLEKSRLLSDRFSAERPKGSFSTLEIQRTEQGDSAMYLCASSQEREGRDGYTFGSGTRLTVV.